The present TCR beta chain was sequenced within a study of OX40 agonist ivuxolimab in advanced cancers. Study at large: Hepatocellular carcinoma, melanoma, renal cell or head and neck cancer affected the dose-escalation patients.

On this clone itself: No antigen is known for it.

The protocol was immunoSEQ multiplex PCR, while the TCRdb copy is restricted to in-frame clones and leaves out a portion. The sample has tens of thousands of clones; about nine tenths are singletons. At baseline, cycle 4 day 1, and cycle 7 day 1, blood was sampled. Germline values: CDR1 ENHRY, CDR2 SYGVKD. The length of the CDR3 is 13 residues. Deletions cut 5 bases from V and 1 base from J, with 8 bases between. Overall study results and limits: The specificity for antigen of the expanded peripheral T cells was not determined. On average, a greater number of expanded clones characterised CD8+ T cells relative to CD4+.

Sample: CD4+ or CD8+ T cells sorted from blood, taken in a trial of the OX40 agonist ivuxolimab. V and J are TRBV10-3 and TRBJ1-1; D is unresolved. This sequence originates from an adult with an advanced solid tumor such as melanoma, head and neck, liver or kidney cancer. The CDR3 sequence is CAISRTGNTEAFF. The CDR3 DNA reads TGTGCCATCAGTCGGACGGGGAACACTGAAGCTTTCTTT.